The present T cell receptor beta chain was sequenced within a study of shared clonotypes between healthy human individuals. With V trimmed by 4 bases and J by 2 bases, 7 bases remained unmatched. Per the germline V gene, CDR1 is SEHNR and CDR2 is FQNEAQ (reference sequence). This CDR3 contains 15 residues. Positively selected for CCR7, the CD45RO-negative cells used as naive CD8 cells excluded terminally differentiated effector memory CD45RA+ cells. With regard to this clone: Other DNA sequences in the sample encode the same CDR3.

The repertoire was sequenced with immunoSEQ multiplex PCR; TCRdb's copy has only in-frame clones and lacks some. The sample carries millions of clones, approximately 94% recorded once. The sequence was collected from a man aged 18-30 years in good health. What was sequenced was naive CD8+ T cells sorted from blood. The chain combines TRBV7-9 with TRBJ2-5; 7 bases agree with TRBD2. DNA of the CDR3: TGTGCCAGCAGCTCTAGGCTAGCGGAGCAAGAGACCCAGTACTTC. This sequence encodes CASSSRLAEQETQYF.